This entry describes one T cell receptor (beta chain). These data originate in a study of regulatory T cells in long-lasting Graves disease. Stated time point: newly diagnosed GD, antithyroid drugs for less than 3 months. From RNA extracted from PBMCs, the TCR library was made. Relying on iRepertoire HTBI primers and Arm-PCR of CDR3 regions, the team built TCR beta libraries. Each CDR3 protein is one row after TCRdb ran MiXCR on the multiplex PCR reads. The data show 450,000 to 600,000 distinct CDR3 sequences, with around 15% seen just once and 12% held by the top ten. These sequences were also reported in another study, on T cells in Graves' hyperthyroidism and ophthalmopathy.

The specimen was peripheral blood mononuclear cells (PBMCs), collected at new diagnosis, from a patient treated with antithyroid drugs. This clonotype originated in a man in his forties with Graves disease.

The CDR3 spells CASTWGQGTDTQYF. CDR3 coding DNA: TGTGCCAGCACCTGGGGACAGGGCACAGATACGCAGTATTTT. The V gene is TRBV9, the J gene TRBJ2-3; TRBD1 matches 8 bases. V lost 6 bases and J lost 1; bases outside the gene matches: 4. CDR1 SGDLS and CDR2 YYNGEE come from the germline V gene. This CDR3 has 14 amino acids.